The present TCR beta chain was sequenced within a study of cytotoxic CD8 clonotypes in ibrutinib-treated CLL. Whole-study findings and limits: Public clonotypes, rarely seen, contracted or held steady on treatment.

Profiled with immunoSEQ multiplex PCR; TCRdb holds only in-frame clones, not every one. The table has hundreds of thousands of clones, about 80% seen once. Per the germline V gene, CDR1 is MDHEN and CDR2 is SYDVKM. The germline V and J ends were trimmed by 4 bases and 0 bases, with 10 bases remaining between them. This CDR3 spans 15 amino acids. This clone was seen a handful of times. Its antigen is not identified. This TCR was sampled from a human donor with chronic lymphocytic leukemia. The genes are TRBV28 and TRBJ2-4; D gene unclear. This specimen consisted of PBMCs, obtained before ibrutinib treatment. CDR3 residues: CASSSPAEAKNIQYF. Written as DNA, the CDR3 is TGTGCCAGCAGTTCTCCCGCGGAAGCCAAAAACATTCAGTACTTC.